Each of the 21 T cell receptor beta chains below was sequenced from the same sample in a study of response to subunit inactivated influenza vaccine. TCRdb re-called the RT-PCR reads through MiXCR, storing one row per CDR3 protein. The table lists roughly 650,000 distinct CDR3 sequences, 15% to 18% of them singletons. Sample: PBMCs from blood, taken roughly 12 days after vaccination. These receptors were collected from a middle-aged man who received an inactivated influenza vaccine.

The genes are TRBV20-1 and TRBJ2-5, with D perhaps matching TRBD1 (6 bases). CDR3 length: 11 amino acids. The germline V gene encodes CDR1 DFQATT and CDR2 SNEGSKA (reference sequence). CDR3 DNA: TGCAGAGGACAGAGTTTAGAGACCCAGTACTTC. The encoded protein is CRGQSLETQYF.

The chain joins TRBV20-1 to TRBJ2-7; D gene unclear. Germline V CDR1 and CDR2: DFQATT, SNEGSKA (reference sequence). The CDR3 contains 12 residues. V shed 2 bases and J shed 3 bases, with 8 bases lying between them. CDR3 region: CSARQQHYEQYF. In nucleotides, the CDR3 is TGCAGTGCTAGACAACAGCACTACGAGCAGTACTTC.

This clonotype has a count of ten or more. The CDR3 coding sequence is TGCAGCGTTGAAGGTGGATCGGGAGGTTACCAAGAGACCCAGTACTTC. Translating gives CSVEGGSGGYQETQYF. The rearrangement joins TRBV29-1 to TRBJ2-5; 7 bases line up with TRBD2. Germline CDR1 is SQVTM and CDR2 is ANQGSEA. Trimming at V came to 1 base and at J to 0 bases, leaving 8 bases not matched to a gene. CDR3 length: 16 residues.

The J gene is TRBJ2-1, the V gene TRBV10-3, with 15 bases matching TRBD2. This CDR3 is 17 amino acids long. V shed 6 bases, J shed 5 bases, and the junction held 8 bases outside the gene matches. The germline V gene has CDR1 ENHRY and CDR2 SYGVKD. The CDR3, as DNA: TGTGCCATCAGCCGGGGACTAGCGGGAGGTTTCGACAATGAGCAGTTCTTC. As protein: CAISRGLAGGFDNEQFF.

This clonotype was seen at least ten times. The chain recombines TRBV20-1 with TRBJ1-4; D is undetermined. Trimming pared 4 bases from V and 4 bases from J, leaving 13 bases between. This CDR3 has 14 residues. Germline values: CDR1 DFQATT, CDR2 SNEGSKA (reference sequence). The CDR3 sequence: CSAIHRAFNEKLFF. In nucleotides, the CDR3 is TGCAGTGCTATCCACAGAGCTTTTAATGAAAAACTGTTTTTT.

In this sample, this clonotype turned up many times. The chain recombines TRBV12-3 or TRBV12-4 with TRBJ2-1; 8 bases are shared with TRBD2. The J segment lost 7 bases and the V segment lost 2 bases, leaving 7 bases of the junction unmatched. The CDR3 extends over 15 amino acids. For the CDR3, the DNA is TGTGCCAGCAGTTTAACGGGAGGGATTGGGAATGAGCAGTTCTTC. It encodes CASSLTGGIGNEQFF.

The chain joins TRBV10-3 to TRBJ1-1; the D gene is possibly TRBD1 (5 bases). The germline gives CDR1 ENHRY, CDR2 SYGVKD. V was clipped by 6 bases and J by 9 bases, with 17 bases between them. The CDR3 length is 13 residues. The CDR3 DNA reads TGTGCCATCAGCGACTCAGTGGGGGGAAAAGCTTTCTTT. It specifies CAISDSVGGKAFF.

This rearrangement joins TRBV28 to TRBJ2-1; D is undetermined. Germline V lookup: CDR1 MDHEN, CDR2 SYDVKM. This CDR3 comprises 14 residues. V was shortened by 1 base and J by 7 bases, with 11 bases between the two germline ends. The CDR3, as DNA: TGTGCCAGCAGTTTATCCGGCTCCTCTAATGAGCAGTTCTTC. Translating it yields CASSLSGSSNEQFF.

CDR3 sequence reads: CASSLGTSGNSNTQYF. Here the CDR3 DNA reads TGCGCCAGCAGCTTGGGGACTAGCGGAAACTCTAATACGCAGTATTTT. The rearrangement uses TRBV5-1 and TRBJ2-3; the match to TRBD2 covers 10 bases. CDR1 and CDR2 (germline): SGHRS, YFSETQ. The CDR3 has 16 amino acids. V lost 0 bases and J lost 7; bases outside the gene matches: 8.

The V gene is TRBV20-1, the J gene TRBJ2-7; 11 bases line up with TRBD1. Germline values: CDR1 DFQATT, CDR2 SNEGSKA (reference sequence). The length of the CDR3 is 14 residues. V gave up 2 bases and J gave up 10 bases; unmatched junction bases: 10. The CDR3 DNA reads TGCAGTGCTAGATTACCGGGACAGGGGGAATTCCAGTACTTC. Encoded protein: CSARLPGQGEFQYF.

This clonotype was detected a few times. The chain's CDR3 is CASSSGLPAETQYF. The CDR3 DNA reads as TGTGCCAGCAGTTCGGGACTACCCGCAGAGACCCAGTACTTC. This chain connects TRBV28 to TRBJ2-5; 7 positions match TRBD2. This CDR3 region has 14 residues. With 4 bases clipped from V and 4 bases from J, the junction kept 6 bases outside the gene matches. The germline CDR1 and CDR2 sequences are MDHEN and SYDVKM.

CDR3 loop: CASSFRGGEGETQYF. CDR3 in DNA: TGCGCCAGCAGCTTCCGGGGGGGTGAGGGAGAGACCCAGTACTTC. V gene TRBV5-1 combines with J gene TRBJ2-5; 8 positions match TRBD2. The germline V gene has CDR1 SGHRS and CDR2 YFSETQ. The CDR3 loop spans 15 amino acids. The junction had 7 bases not matched to a gene; V was cut back by 2 bases and J by 4 bases.

This clonotype was recorded a few times. This chain connects TRBV6-2 or TRBV6-3 to TRBJ2-2, with TRBD1 matching over 8 bases. In germline, CDR1 is MNHEY, CDR2 SVGEGT. CDR3 length: 16 amino acids. Losses at the gene ends were 6 bases for V and 2 bases for J; bases not matched to a gene: 8. The CDR3 spells CASSPTQGANTGELFF. The CDR3 nucleotides are TGTGCCAGCAGCCCTACCCAGGGGGCAAACACCGGGGAGCTGTTTTTT.

There are a few counts of this clonotype. V is TRBV6-2 or TRBV6-3 and J is TRBJ1-2, with 7 bases matching TRBD1. Germline CDR1 MNHEY, CDR2 SVGEGT. J lost 2 bases, V lost 3 bases, and 3 bases had no gene match. CDR3 length: 14 amino acids. This chain's CDR3 is CASSYWGQNYGYTF. The DNA of the CDR3 is TGTGCCAGCAGTTATTGGGGACAGAACTATGGCTACACCTTC.

This clonotype was seen a handful of times. The chain employs TRBV30 and TRBJ2-1, with D hard to call. V shed 0 bases and J shed 8 bases, with 20 bases lying between them. The CDR3 runs to 16 residues. Germline V gene data show CDR1 as GTSNPN and CDR2 as SVGIG (reference sequence). The CDR3 sequence is CAWSVRLLVATHEQFF. In DNA, the CDR3 is TGTGCCTGGAGTGTACGTCTGCTAGTTGCCACCCATGAGCAGTTCTTC.

V gene TRBV20-1 combines with J gene TRBJ2-7, with D perhaps TRBD1 (5 bases). CDR1 DFQATT and CDR2 SNEGSKA come from the germline V gene (reference sequence). The CDR3 length is 13 residues. V was shortened by 1 base and J by 2 bases, with 9 bases between the two germline ends. Here the CDR3 DNA reads TGCAGTGCTAGAGGTGGGGCACCCTACGAGCAGTACTTC. This sequence encodes CSARGGAPYEQYF.

This clonotype was observed a handful of times. The chain couples TRBV6-5 to TRBJ2-1; D possibly corresponds to TRBD2 (6 bases). The germline V and J ends were trimmed by 2 bases and 9 bases, with 14 bases remaining between them. This CDR3 comprises 14 residues. Looked up from germline, CDR1 is MNHEY and CDR2 is SVGAGI. CDR3 sequence reads: CASSYGWGEAEQFF. CDR3 DNA sequence: TGTGCCAGCAGTTACGGTTGGGGGGAGGCTGAGCAGTTCTTC.

This clonotype was counted a few times. The J gene is TRBJ1-1, the V gene TRBV24-1; D gene uncertain. There are 14 residues in the CDR3. Germline V lookup: CDR1 KGHDR, CDR2 SFDVKD. The V and J ends lost 5 bases and 1 base respectively, with 10 bases between them. In DNA, the CDR3 is TGTGCCACCAGTGTAGTACGGGAGAACACTGAAGCTTTCTTT. It yields the protein CATSVVRENTEAFF.

The DNA for the CDR3 is TGTGCCAGCAGACCTACAGGGGGCCCGGACACTGAAGCTTTCTTT. This sequence encodes CASRPTGGPDTEAFF. J is TRBJ1-1 and V is TRBV7-9, with 9 bases that match TRBD1. Germline V gene sequence: CDR1 SEHNR, CDR2 FQNEAQ (reference sequence). The CDR3 contains 15 residues. J gave up 3 bases and V 6 bases, and 8 bases lay outside the gene matches.

A few counts support this clonotype. The gene calls are TRBV7-7 and TRBJ2-1, with 12 nucleotides matching TRBD2. Trimming took 5 bases from V and 9 from J; bases not matched to a gene: 11. Germline loops: CDR1 SSHAT, CDR2 FNYEAQ (reference sequence). This CDR3 spans 16 amino acids. CDR3 sequence (DNA): TGTGCCAGCAGCCCCCTAGCGGGAGGGGAATTTCTTGAGCAGTTCTTC. This codes for CASSPLAGGEFLEQFF.

The genes are TRBV29-1 and TRBJ2-7; perhaps TRBD2 as D (5 bases). The CDR3 spans 13 residues. Germline loops: CDR1 SQVTM, CDR2 ANQGSEA. Trimming left V 2 bases short and J 3 bases short, with 11 bases between. The CDR3 coding sequence is TGCAGCGTTGAAACGGAGGCTAACTACGAGCAGTACTTC. Translation: CSVETEANYEQYF.